This T cell receptor beta chain was recorded in a study of control samples from healthy donors and cancer patients. This CDR3 is built from 15 residues. In germline, CDR1 is MNHEY, CDR2 SVGAGI. V was trimmed by 6 bases and J by 1 base, leaving 13 bases between them. Libraries were prepared by immunoSEQ multiplex PCR; TCRdb keeps only in-frame clonotypes and omits some of them. The table includes some 140,000 clones, just under 95% detected once. This receptor was obtained from a man in his forties in good health. Sequencing input: blood. The J gene is TRBJ1-5, the V gene TRBV6-5; TRBD1 might be the D (6 bases). CDR3 protein: CASRMTGASNQPQHF. The DNA for the CDR3 is TGTGCCAGCAGAATGACAGGCGCGAGCAATCAGCCCCAGCATTTT.